A selection of T cell receptor beta chains follows, all from one sample in a study of blood T cell repertoires in COVID-19. TCRdb's table, derived via immunoSEQ multiplex PCR, lists solely in-frame clones and lacks some. This table holds about 140,000 clones, approximately 83% found once. Sequenced material: peripheral blood. These receptors all stem from a human donor in a cohort sampled during active COVID-19. The CDR3 runs from the conserved cysteine through the conserved F or W. A D gene is named only where the DNA matches it firmly. Size is omitted from some rows. Given values are once, few, many or a class for expanded clones.

>-|TRBJ1-1|-|TRBV4-2
TGTGCCAGCAGCCAAGAAGGAGGGTCGGGTCCGGCTTTCTTT
CASSQEGGSGPAFF
>-|TRBJ2-7|-|TRBV5-1
TGCGCCAGCAGCTTGGGACAGGGAGGTGTTGGGCAGTACTTC
CASSLGQGGVGQYF
>once|TRBJ1-3|-|TRBV2
TGTGCCAGCACCAAGCGCGGAGGAAACACCATATATTTT
CASTKRGGNTIYF
>-|TRBJ2-7|-|TRBV6-2/TRBV6-3
TGTGCCAGCAGTTACCCTTTAGCGGATCCCGTTGGCTACGAGCAGTACTTC
CASSYPLADPVGYEQYF
>few|TRBJ2-5|-|TRBV5-1
TGCGCCAGCAGATCCTCAGGTGGAGAGACCCAGTACTTC
CASRSSGGETQYF
>-|TRBJ1-5|-|TRBV12-5
TGTGCTAGTGGACACTCATCGGGGCCCCAGCATTTT
CASGHSSGPQHF
>-|TRBJ2-1|TRBD2|TRBV2
TGTGCCACCGGGGGGGAGAGAACCTACAATGAGCAGTTCTTC
CATGGERTYNEQFF
>-|TRBJ1-6|TRBD1|TRBV4-3
TGCGCCAGCAGCCAAGATTTGGAGGGGACAGCCCTGTCACCCCTCCACTTT
CASSQDLEGTALSPLHF
>-|TRBJ2-7|-|TRBV7-2
TGTGCCAGCAGCTTAAACGTTGGCACGTCGGGGTACGAGCAGTACTTC
CASSLNVGTSGYEQYF
>-|TRBJ2-5|-|TRBV3-1/TRBV3-2
TGTGCCAGCAGCGCCCTGGGGCTACAAGAGACCCAGTACTTC
CASSALGLQETQYF
>-|TRBJ2-5|TRBD2|TRBV5-1
TGCGCCAGCAGCTCTAGGACTAGCGGGAGTGACGAGACCCAGTACTTC
CASSSRTSGSDETQYF
>-|TRBJ2-7|TRBD2|TRBV5-4
TGTGCCAGCAGCTTAACTAGCGGGATATCAGGAGAGCAGTACTTC
CASSLTSGISGEQYF
>few|TRBJ2-1|-|TRBV6-2/TRBV6-3
TGTGCCAGCAGTTACCCGCTCCGCCGGAATGAGCAGTTCTTC
CASSYPLRRNEQFF
>-|TRBJ2-7|TRBD2|TRBV5-1
TGCGCCAGCAGCTTGACCGGGACTAGCGGCGACGAGCAGTACTTC
CASSLTGTSGDEQYF
>-|TRBJ2-7|TRBD2|TRBV5-1
TGCGCCAGCAGCTTAAGCGGGAGCTCCTACGAGCAGTACTTC
CASSLSGSSYEQYF
>-|TRBJ1-5|-|TRBV7-9
TGTGCCAGCAGCTTGGGTTCCCGCGGGGGCAATCAGCCCCAGCATTTT
CASSLGSRGGNQPQHF
>-|TRBJ2-6|-|TRBV7-3
TGTGCCAGCAGCAGTACCGGGACTCGGCCTCTCGCTGGGGCCAACGTCCTGACTTTC
CASSSTGTRPLAGANVLTF
>-|TRBJ2-7|-|TRBV7-2
TGTGCCAGCAGCCCCAGGACTGGCCACTCCTACGAGCAGTACTTC
CASSPRTGHSYEQYF
>-|TRBJ1-1|-|TRBV28
TGTGCCACCCAAAGCGTGAACACTGAAGCTTTCTTT
CATQSVNTEAFF
>-|TRBJ1-5|-|TRBV6-1
TGTGCCAGCAGCCCACGGAGCAATCAGCCCCAGCATTTT
CASSPRSNQPQHF
>-|TRBJ1-2|TRBD1|TRBV5-4
TGTGCCAGCAGCCCTCCTCCGACAGGGAGCTATGGCTACACCTTC
CASSPPPTGSYGYTF
>-|TRBJ1-1|-|TRBV5-1
TGCGCCAGCAGCTTCGCGGGGCCGAACACTGAAGCTTTCTTT
CASSFAGPNTEAFF
>-|TRBJ1-2|-|TRBV5-5
TGTGCCAGCAGCCCGGTGGCCGGGGACTATGGCTACACCTTC
CASSPVAGDYGYTF